These 14 T cell receptor beta chains came from one sample sequenced in a study of T cells after somatic rescue of genetic block (dated by TCRdb to 2018 to 2020). The library was made by the immunoSEQ multiplex PCR assay. TCRdb took this table from immuneACCESS and kept in-frame rearrangements with V and J called. Such tables lack part of the clones; where checked against another copy, unresolved V genes explain under half of the gap, and the rest is unexplained. The sample has fewer than 15,000 clones on record, around three quarters of them singletons. Of the sample, around 21% is held by the ten largest clones. Sequenced material: peripheral blood mononuclear cells (PBMCs). These receptors were taken from a boy between 10 and 17 years old.

The chain couples TRBV6-5 to TRBJ2-7, with a tentative D call TRBD2 (5 bases). CDR3 length equals 16 residues. Germline V gives CDR1 MNHEY, CDR2 SVGAGI. V dropped 0 bases and J dropped 7 bases, with 19 bases sitting between them. CDR3 nucleotides: TGTGCCAGCAGTTACTCTGGCGGTTTGAGGGATCAGGAGCAGTACTTC. Translating gives CASSYSGGLRDQEQYF.

The chain carries TRBV19 and TRBJ1-5; D unclear. V lost 4 bases to trimming and J lost 1 base, with 11 bases between them. Per germline, CDR1 LNHDA and CDR2 SQIVND (reference sequence). The CDR3 runs 15 residues. The DNA for the CDR3 is TGTGCCAGTAGTAATATTGGGAAGAGCAATCAGCCCCAGCATTTT. It is translated as CASSNIGKSNQPQHF. Variable domain in full (rest from reference TRBV19 and TRBJ1-5): DGGITQSPKYLFRKEGQNVTLSCEQNLNHDAMYWYRQDPGQGLRLIYYSQIVNDFQKGDIAEGYSVSREKKESFPLTVTSAQKNPTAFYLCASSNIGKSNQPQHFGDGTRLSIL.

The chain combines TRBV14 with TRBJ2-7; D is unresolved. The germline CDR1 and CDR2 sequences are SGHDN and FVKESK. V shed 0 bases and J shed 5 bases, with 14 bases lying between them. The CDR3 loop spans 15 amino acids. The CDR3 loop reads CASSQDVPPRDEQYF. The CDR3 DNA reads TGTGCCAGCAGCCAAGATGTACCCCCCCGGGACGAGCAGTACTTC.

CDR3 bases: TGTGCCTGGAGCGGGGGACTAGCCGGCTACGAGCAGTACTTC. Amino acid sequence: CAWSGGLAGYEQYF. V gene TRBV30 combines with J gene TRBJ2-7, with 9 bases aligning to TRBD2. This CDR3 has 14 amino acids. J lost 3 bases, V lost 3 bases, and 6 bases had no gene match. Germline CDR1 reads GTSNPN; CDR2 reads SVGIG (reference sequence).

With regard to this clone: The germline gene is not matched at one end of the junction; a read error may be the cause. The gene calls are TRBV6-1 and TRBJ2-3; TRBD2 matches at 8 bases. The CDR3 consists of 15 residues. The germline V gene has CDR1 MNHNS and CDR2 SASEGT. CDR3: CASSKAGASYSTQYF. Here the CDR3 DNA reads TGTGCCAGCAGTAAAGCGGGGGCCAGTTATAGTACGCAGTATTTT.

The chain links TRBV5-6 to TRBJ2-5; 7 bases align to TRBD1. Germline CDR1 is SGHDT and CDR2 is YYEEEE. The CDR3 sequence is 16 residues long. The V and J ends lost 2 bases and 3 bases, in that order; junction bases with no gene match: 10. The CDR3 loop reads CASSFFKGAGEETQYF. CDR3 nucleotide sequence: TGTGCCAGCAGCTTTTTTAAGGGGGCCGGGGAAGAGACCCAGTACTTC.

The chain is built from TRBV7-3 and TRBJ2-5, with TRBD2 matching over 15 bases. The J call may be mistaken, given a closer DNA end match to TRBJ2-7. The germline V gene encodes CDR1 SGHTA and CDR2 FQGTGA. The CDR3 has 17 residues. Here the CDR3 DNA reads TGTGCCAGCAGCTTATACGGACTAGCGGGAGGGCCTAACGAGCAGTACTTC. It codes for CASSLYGLAGGPNEQYF.

This rearrangement joins TRBV28 to TRBJ1-5; D unclear. CDR1 is MDHEN and CDR2 is SYDVKM in the germline V gene. The CDR3 runs 15 residues. Trimming stripped 5 bases from V and 5 bases from J, with 16 bases between. The CDR3, as DNA: TGTGCCAGCAGTACATCTGGAGGCCCCTATCAGCCCCAGCATTTT. Translation: CASSTSGGPYQPQHF.

This sequence joins TRBV11-3 and TRBJ1-3; D is unresolved. Trimming cost V 2 bases and J 4 bases, with 9 bases left between them. The CDR3 covers 14 residues. Germline V lookup: CDR1 SGHNT, CDR2 YENEEA. The CDR3 sequence is CASSLLREGNTIYF. CDR3 nucleotides: TGTGCCAGCAGCTTACTGAGGGAAGGAAACACCATATATTTT. Drawing the rest from reference TRBV11-3 and TRBJ1-3, the complete variable domain is EAGVVQSPRYKIIEKKQPVAFWCNPISGHNTLYWYLQNLGQGPELLIRYENEEAVDDSQLPKDRFSAERLKGVDSTLKIQPAELGDSAVYLCASSLLREGNTIYFGEGSWLTVV.

The gene calls are TRBV28 and TRBJ2-7; perhaps TRBD1 as D (5 bases). The CDR3 is 15 residues long. CDR1 MDHEN and CDR2 SYDVKM come from the germline V gene. V shed 2 bases and J shed 5 bases, with 16 bases lying between them. In DNA, the CDR3 is TGTGCCAGCAGTTTACCAACAAGATGGGGCAACGAGCAGTACTTC. Translation gives CASSLPTRWGNEQYF.

The V call is TRBV10-3, the J call TRBJ2-3; the match to TRBD2 covers 9 bases. J lost 7 bases, V lost 4 bases, and 21 bases had no gene match. The CDR3 is 19 amino acids. Germline CDR1 is ENHRY and CDR2 is SYGVKD. CDR3 coding DNA: TGTGCCATCAGTGCGAACCCCCCCGGGACTAGCAGAGGGGTACATACGCAGTATTTT. It yields the protein CAISANPPGTSRGVHTQYF.

This clone appeared a few times. The V call is TRBV7-2, the J call TRBJ2-7; no clear D. The CDR3 covers 11 residues. V gave up 5 bases and J gave up 4 bases, with 6 bases separating them. Germline CDR1 is SGHTA and CDR2 is FQGNSA. Here the CDR3 reads CASSALYEQYF. CDR3 in DNA: TGTGCCAGCAGCGCATTATACGAGCAGTACTTC. Together with reference TRBV7-2 and TRBJ2-7, the CDR3 gives the full variable domain: GAGVSQSPSNKVTEKGKDVELRCDPISGHTALYWYRQSLGQGLEFLIYFQGNSAPDKSGLPSDRFSAERTGGSVSTLTIQRTQQEDSAVYLCASSALYEQYFGPGTRLTVT.

The V gene is TRBV6-1, the J gene TRBJ2-7; D perhaps matches TRBD1 (6 bases). The CDR3 consists of 14 residues. V shed 2 bases and J shed 4 bases, with 12 bases lying between them. Germline assignment: CDR1 MNHNS and CDR2 SASEGT. The CDR3 bases are TGTGCCAGCAGTGAAAGGGGGAAGGGTTACGAGCAGTACTTC. This gives the protein CASSERGKGYEQYF.

The chain couples TRBV11-2 to TRBJ2-5; 7 bases fit TRBD2. Gene TRBJ2-7 matches the end of the DNA better, so the J call may be wrong. There are 16 residues in the CDR3. The V gene's germline CDR1 is SGHAT and CDR2 FQNNGV. CDR3 residues: CASNRGSGTDTYEQYF. The CDR3, as DNA: TGTGCCAGCAACCGTGGGAGCGGGACGGATACCTACGAGCAGTACTTC.